Below, one T cell receptor (beta chain) is given with its context. The entry originates in a study of T cell responses to AZD1222 COVID-19 vaccine. Measured with immunoSEQ multiplex PCR; TCRdb has only the in-frame clones, and not every one. The table lists about 140,000 clones, 70% to 90% of them singletons. Here the sequenced sample was peripheral blood, taken on day 0 of AZD1222 vaccination. The receptor comes from an adult in good health.

The CDR3 DNA reads TGTGCCAGCAGTCCCGGAGGAGGGGGCAACACTGAAGCTTTCTTT. This sequence encodes CASSPGGGGNTEAFF. The chain employs TRBV27 and TRBJ1-1; 7 bases agree with TRBD1. CDR3 length equals 15 residues. Germline CDR1 is MNHEY and CDR2 is SMNVEV (reference sequence). V trimming: 5 bases; J trimming: 2 bases; junction bases outside the gene matches: 8.